A single sample gave rise to the 30 T cell receptor beta chains below, sequenced in a study of shared clonotypes between healthy human individuals. Data came from immunoSEQ multiplex PCR; TCRdb stores just in-frame clones and leaves some out. The sample lists fewer than 1 million clones, 96% occurring once. Terminally differentiated effector memory CD45RA+ cells were excluded from the naive CD8 cells, which were CD45RO-negative and positively selected for CCR7. The sequencing input was naive CD8+ T cells sorted from blood. These receptors came from a man younger than 40 in good health.

The gene calls are TRBV7-2 and TRBJ2-1, with D uncertain. Germline CDR1 SGHTA, CDR2 FQGNSA. Deletions cut 5 bases from V and 6 bases from J, with 14 bases between. The CDR3 sequence is 14 residues long. CDR3: CASSPSYSVNEQFF. In DNA, the CDR3 is TGTGCCAGCAGCCCAAGCTACTCGGTCAATGAGCAGTTCTTC.

This clone was seen once. The J gene is TRBJ2-7, the V gene TRBV27; TRBD1 matches 7 bases. The length of the CDR3 is 17 residues. The junction had 13 bases not matched to a gene; V was cut back by 4 bases and J by 1 base. Germline values: CDR1 MNHEY, CDR2 SMNVEV (reference sequence). Here the CDR3 DNA reads TGTGCCAGCAGTTCAATTTCCCGGGGACAGTTTTCCTACGAGCAGTACTTC. As protein: CASSSISRGQFSYEQYF.

The V and J genes are TRBV29-1 and TRBJ1-1, with D uncertain. Trimming removed 4 bases from V and 3 bases from J, with 6 bases in between. This CDR3 has 11 residues. CDR1 and CDR2 from the germline V gene are SQVTM and ANQGSEA. The CDR3 sequence is CSVARDTEAFF. CDR3 nucleotide sequence: TGCAGCGTTGCCCGAGACACTGAAGCTTTCTTT.

The chain couples TRBV27 to TRBJ2-3; TRBD2 matches 11 bases. This CDR3 comprises 16 residues. Germline CDR1 reads MNHEY; CDR2 reads SMNVEV (reference sequence). The junction had 10 bases not matched to a gene; V was cut back by 5 bases and J by 6 bases. Here the CDR3 reads CASSIQLAGGLDTQYF. CDR3 nucleotide sequence: TGTGCCAGCAGTATCCAGTTAGCGGGAGGGTTGGATACGCAGTATTTT.

The chain combines TRBV11-2 with TRBJ2-7, with 7 bases fitting TRBD2. The CDR3 is made up of 15 amino acids. Trimming took 4 bases from V and 4 from J; bases not matched to a gene: 10. Germline lookup yields CDR1 SGHAT and CDR2 FQNNGV. The CDR3 reads CASSSRGGSLYEQYF. The CDR3, as DNA: TGTGCCAGCAGCTCCCGGGGCGGGAGTCTTTACGAGCAGTACTTC. Together with reference TRBV11-2 and TRBJ2-7, the CDR3 gives the full variable domain: EAGVAQSPRYKIIEKRQSVAFWCNPISGHATLYWYQQILGQGPKLLIQFQNNGVVDDSQLPKDRFSAERLKGVDSTLKIQPAKLEDSAVYLCASSSRGGSLYEQYFGPGTRLTVT.

Worth noting for this clone: Other DNA sequences within the sample encode an identical CDR3. This sequence joins TRBV4-3 and TRBJ2-7; the D gene is possibly TRBD1 (5 bases). This CDR3 region has 13 residues. Germline CDR1 LGHNA, CDR2 YSLEER. Trimming shortened V by 0 bases and J by 3 bases, and 6 bases separated the two germline ends. The CDR3 sequence: CASSQDRGYEQYF. Written as DNA, the CDR3 is TGCGCCAGCAGCCAAGATAGGGGCTACGAGCAGTACTTC.

CDR3 protein: CSVDGTSVYQETQYF. CDR3 bases: TGCAGCGTTGACGGCACTTCAGTATACCAAGAGACCCAGTACTTC. V and J are TRBV29-1 and TRBJ2-5; D not certain. The CDR3 totals 15 residues. Trimming left V 3 bases short and J 0 bases short, with 14 bases between. From germline, CDR1 is SQVTM and CDR2 ANQGSEA.

The chain joins TRBV27 to TRBJ2-2, with a tentative D call TRBD2 (6 bases). Per the germline V gene, CDR1 is MNHEY and CDR2 is SMNVEV (reference sequence). Deletions cut 10 bases from V and 5 bases from J, with 17 bases between. The CDR3 runs to 14 residues. CDR3 DNA sequence: TGTGCCACCCGTTGGGACTCGTTAACCGGGGAGCTGTTTTTT. This gives the protein CATRWDSLTGELFF.

The rearrangement uses TRBV2 and TRBJ2-3; 10 positions agree with TRBD2. The CDR3 totals 16 residues. The germline V gene encodes CDR1 SNHLY and CDR2 FYNNEI. After removal of 7 bases from V and 1 base from J, the junction contained 8 bases not matched to a gene. Written as DNA, the CDR3 is TGTGCCAGCACTGTCGGACTAGCGGCAGGCACAGATACGCAGTATTTT. Its protein is CASTVGLAAGTDTQYF.

For this clone: Other DNA sequences in the sample encode the same CDR3. The chain uses TRBV28 and TRBJ2-1; D is undetermined. The CDR3 spans 13 residues. Trimming stripped 1 base from V and 6 bases from J, with 7 bases between. CDR1 MDHEN and CDR2 SYDVKM come from the germline V gene. In DNA, the CDR3 is TGTGCCAGCAGTTTATCGGGTGTCAATGAGCAGTTCTTC. It yields the protein CASSLSGVNEQFF.

The chain's CDR3 is CASSFPGLGQETQYF. CDR3 sequence (DNA): TGTGCCAGCAGCTTCCCGGGACTGGGGCAAGAGACCCAGTACTTC. The chain couples TRBV5-5 to TRBJ2-5; D possibly corresponds to TRBD2 (6 bases). CDR1 and CDR2 from the germline V gene are SGHKS and YYEKEE (reference sequence). CDR3 size: 15 residues. Trimming removed 2 bases from V and 2 bases from J, with 13 bases in between.

This clone was detected only once. The chain is built from TRBV6-5 and TRBJ2-1; possibly TRBD2 for D (6 bases). This CDR3 contains 14 residues. V gave up 1 base and J gave up 5 bases, with 9 bases separating them. Germline V gives CDR1 MNHEY, CDR2 SVGAGI. DNA of the CDR3: TGTGCCAGCAGTTACTTCGCTAGCGACAATGAGCAGTTCTTC. Amino acid sequence: CASSYFASDNEQFF.

The chain joins TRBV27 to TRBJ2-1; D remains ambiguous. The CDR3 has 12 residues. Germline CDR1 MNHEY, CDR2 SMNVEV (reference sequence). V dropped 2 bases and J dropped 5 bases, with 4 bases sitting between them. The CDR3 is CASSLPHNEQFF. Written as DNA, the CDR3 is TGTGCCAGCAGTTTACCCCACAATGAGCAGTTCTTC.

For the CDR3, the DNA is TGTGCCAGCAGCCTAGCCGGGGTGAACACCGGGGAGCTGTTTTTT. Its protein product is CASSLAGVNTGELFF. The genes are TRBV9 and TRBJ2-2; a possible D gene is TRBD2 (5 bases). Trimming left V 4 bases short and J 1 base short, with 11 bases between. This CDR3 is 15 amino acids long. The germline V gene encodes CDR1 SGDLS and CDR2 YYNGEE.

The chain couples TRBV7-8 to TRBJ1-1; 7 positions match TRBD1. Germline CDR1 and CDR2: SGHVS and FQNEAQ. CDR3 length equals 16 residues. Losses at the gene ends were 2 bases for V and 0 bases for J; bases not matched to a gene: 6. The CDR3 DNA reads TGTGCCAGCAGCTTATGGGCGGGACAGATGAACACTGAAGCTTTCTTT. Its protein product is CASSLWAGQMNTEAFF.

This sequence joins TRBV28 and TRBJ2-7, with a possible D match to TRBD2 (5 bases). In germline, CDR1 is MDHEN, CDR2 SYDVKM. V was pared by 6 bases and J by 4 bases, with 16 bases between. The CDR3 runs to 14 residues. Here the CDR3 reads CASRTARGNYEQYF. CDR3 DNA sequence: TGTGCCAGCAGGACGGCCCGGGGTAATTACGAGCAGTACTTC.

The chain uses TRBV9 and TRBJ2-3; 10 nucleotides agree with TRBD2. V was clipped by 4 bases and J by 0 bases; unmatched bases: 8. The CDR3 runs 17 residues. CDR1 and CDR2 (germline): SGDLS, YYNGEE. CDR3 DNA sequence: TGTGCCAGCAGCAGACGGGGACTAGCGACTAGCACAGATACGCAGTATTTT. Translating it yields CASSRRGLATSTDTQYF.

The chain links TRBV4-1 to TRBJ2-2, with D maybe TRBD2 (6 bases). The ends were cut back, 4 bases at V and 4 bases at J, with 13 bases in the middle. Germline V gene lookup returns CDR1 MGHRA and CDR2 YSYEKL. The CDR3 has 15 residues. CDR3 loop: CASSPRLVGTGELFF. The CDR3 DNA follows: TGCGCCAGCAGCCCTCGACTAGTGGGCACCGGGGAGCTGTTTTTT.

This chain joins TRBV4-1 and TRBJ1-4; possibly TRBD1 for D (5 bases). CDR1 and CDR2 (germline): MGHRA, YSYEKL. This CDR3 has 16 amino acids. Deletions cut 0 bases from V and 8 bases from J, with 16 bases between. CDR3: CASSQDWGEEGEKLFF. CDR3 sequence (DNA): TGCGCCAGCAGCCAAGACTGGGGGGAGGAAGGGGAAAAACTGTTTTTT.

The chain couples TRBV4-1 to TRBJ2-1; 11 positions agree with TRBD2. V shed 2 bases, J shed 6 bases, and the junction held 9 bases outside the gene matches. The CDR3 totals 17 residues. Germline lookup yields CDR1 MGHRA and CDR2 YSYEKL. CDR3 nucleotide sequence: TGCGCCAGCAGCCAACCGGGTTCGGGACTAGCGGTCAATGAGCAGTTCTTC. Translation gives CASSQPGSGLAVNEQFF.

The J gene is TRBJ2-1, the V gene TRBV7-9, with no clear D. Trimming cost V 10 bases and J 1 base, with 17 bases left between them. The CDR3 consists of 15 residues. Germline assignment: CDR1 SEHNR and CDR2 FQNEAQ (reference sequence). This CDR3 reads CAIAEVPISYNEQFF. The CDR3 nucleotides read TGTGCCATCGCCGAGGTTCCTATATCCTACAATGAGCAGTTCTTC.

The V call is TRBV2, the J call TRBJ2-1, with 9 bases fitting TRBD2. The trim removed 6 bases at V and 4 bases at J, leaving 1 base unmatched. CDR3 length: 13 amino acids. Germline-derived CDR1 and CDR2 are SNHLY and FYNNEI. CDR3 sequence: CASRLAGYNEQFF. CDR3 nucleotides: TGTGCCAGCAGACTAGCGGGTTACAATGAGCAGTTCTTC. Variable domain in full (rest from reference TRBV2 and TRBJ2-1): EPEVTQTPSHQVTQMGQEVILRCVPISNHLYFYWYRQILGQKVEFLVSFYNNEISEKSEIFDDQFSVERPDGSNFTLKIRSTKLEDSAMYFCASRLAGYNEQFFGPGTRLTVL.

The rearrangement uses TRBV6-6 and TRBJ1-5; D remains unclear. V was shortened by 7 bases and J by 4 bases, with 11 bases between the two germline ends. The CDR3 contains 13 residues. CDR1 is MNHNY and CDR2 is SVGAGI in the germline V gene (reference sequence). CDR3 protein: CASTHGGNQPQHF. The CDR3 DNA reads TGTGCCAGCACTCATGGCGGGAATCAGCCCCAGCATTTT.

This chain connects TRBV29-1 to TRBJ2-1; tentatively, D is TRBD2 (6 bases). The germline V and J ends were trimmed by 2 bases and 9 bases, with 17 bases remaining between them. The CDR3 consists of 14 residues. Germline V lookup: CDR1 SQVTM, CDR2 ANQGSEA. In DNA form, the CDR3 reads TGCAGCGTTGAAATACTAGCTACGGAGGGTGAGCAGTTCTTC. As protein: CSVEILATEGEQFF.

The chain carries TRBV27 and TRBJ1-5, with 7 bases fitting TRBD1. After removal of 3 bases from V and 4 bases from J, the junction contained 3 bases not matched to a gene. This CDR3 has 14 amino acids. CDR1 is MNHEY, CDR2 SMNVEV, per germline (reference sequence). As DNA, the CDR3 is TGTGCCAGCAGTTTCAGGGGGGCTAATCAGCCCCAGCATTTT. Its translation is CASSFRGANQPQHF.

The CDR3 sequence is CASSLWGGGRDNEQFF. The CDR3 region has the DNA TGTGCCAGCAGTTTATGGGGTGGCGGGAGAGACAATGAGCAGTTCTTC. The chain links TRBV28 to TRBJ2-1; 7 bases map to TRBD2. Germline V gene data show CDR1 as MDHEN and CDR2 as SYDVKM. This CDR3 is built from 16 residues. V lost 0 bases to trimming and J lost 5 bases; unmatched junction nucleotides: 7.

The chain couples TRBV5-6 to TRBJ2-3; 8 bases match TRBD1. CDR3 length: 14 amino acids. V trimming: 4 bases; J trimming: 9 bases; junction bases outside the gene matches: 10. Germline CDR1 reads SGHDT; CDR2 reads YYEEEE. The CDR3 nucleotides read TGTGCCAGCAGCGGATTACAGGGGGACTGGACGCAGTATTTT. Residues: CASSGLQGDWTQYF.

This rearrangement joins TRBV19 to TRBJ2-2, with D tentatively TRBD1 (5 bases). V dropped 3 bases and J dropped 6 bases, with 8 bases sitting between them. The germline gives CDR1 LNHDA, CDR2 SQIVND (reference sequence). This CDR3 spans 13 amino acids. The CDR3 DNA sequence: TGTGCCAGTAGTATGGGGCCCCCCGGGGAGCTGTTTTTT. Translation: CASSMGPPGELFF.

The rearrangement joins TRBV18 to TRBJ2-7; maybe TRBD1 (6 bases). The CDR3 length is 17 residues. The V end was cut by 5 bases, the J end by 0 bases, with 20 bases between. Looked up from germline, CDR1 is KGHSH and CDR2 is LQKENI. CDR3 bases: TGTGCCAGCTCATCCTCGAGGCCACAGGGCCTCTCCTACGAGCAGTACTTC. It is translated as CASSSSRPQGLSYEQYF.

The J gene is TRBJ1-5, the V gene TRBV28; TRBD1 matches 8 bases. The CDR3 is 15 residues long. Germline loops: CDR1 MDHEN, CDR2 SYDVKM. The ends lost 5 bases at V and 4 bases at J; junction bases unmatched: 7. The CDR3 sequence: CASSVTQGANQPQHF. The CDR3 nucleotides read TGTGCCAGCAGTGTAACCCAGGGGGCGAATCAGCCCCAGCATTTT.